The text below deals with one T cell receptor (beta chain). The antigen remains undetermined. This sample was taken from a study of cytomegalovirus exposure and HLA in healthy donors. Study-level background: Samples from HLA-typed donors yielded approximately 80 million unique TCRs in an early data release. Study-wide points: The productive fraction for most TCR beta V segments was about 87% or about 30% in an earlier analysis. Several V segments, TRBV6-2 and TRBV6-3 among them, could not be told apart and were dropped. Some 16,000 TCR beta sequences were associated with HLA alleles at 0.05 false discovery rate in a later analysis.

Germline V lookup: CDR1 SNHLY, CDR2 FYNNEI. Germline trimming cut 7 bases from V and 11 bases from J; bases unmatched to any gene: 12. The CDR3 contains 14 residues. Researchers ran the PCR with 60 Vbeta and 13 Jbeta primers. Sequenced by immunoSEQ multiplex PCR; TCRdb stores in-frame clones only, minus some. The sample includes tens of thousands of clones. The sequencing sample was made of PBMCs. The rearrangement joins TRBV2 to TRBJ1-5; 9 bases align to TRBD1. This clonotype originated in a male donor in good health and CMV-seronegative. The CDR3 region is CASKGQGVGLTQHF. CDR3 DNA sequence: TGTGCCAGCAAGGGACAGGGAGTAGGGTTGACCCAGCATTTT.